This T cell receptor (beta chain) comes out of a study of Ad26.COV2.S vaccination and SARS-CoV-2 variants. Across the whole study: Ad26.COV2.S was injected intramuscularly once or twice, 56 days apart. Study-wide points: Compared with placebo recipients, vaccine recipients had higher spike-specific TCR breadth.

Profiled with immunoSEQ multiplex PCR; TCRdb holds only in-frame clones, not every one. The repertoire has 240,000 or so clones, roughly 88% of them found once; the top ten carry about 10%. About this clone: Its antigen is currently unknown.

This CDR3 is 17 amino acids long. Germline CDR1 is KGHSH and CDR2 is LQKENI. With 2 bases clipped from V and 1 base from J, the junction kept 4 bases outside the gene matches. As for treatment: some 20 received Ad26.COV2.S at low or high dose, single or two shots; roughly 5 received placebo; per-sample allocation not given. Sampling was done on day 63 after the first vaccine or placebo injection. Donation was by an adult aged 18-55 years who was in Boston. The sequence derives from a person aged 18-65 years who received the Ad26.COV2.S COVID-19 vaccine or a placebo. The chain links TRBV18 to TRBJ2-6; 8 positions match TRBD1. The source was peripheral blood, collected in a trial of Ad26.COV2.S vaccine versus placebo. The CDR3 bases are TGTGCCAGCTCACCAGGGCAGGGGGCTTCTGGGGCCAACGTCCTGACTTTC. This sequence encodes CASSPGQGASGANVLTF. Using reference TRBV18 and TRBJ2-6 for the parts outside the CDR3, the full variable domain is NAGVMQNPRHLVRRRGQEARLRCSPMKGHSHVYWYRQLPEEGLKFMVYLQKENIIDESGMPKERFSAEFPKEGPSILRIQQVVRGDSAAYFCASSPGQGASGANVLTFGAGSRLTVL.